This TCR beta chain stems from a study of blood T cell repertoires in COVID-19. The wider study: Acute-phase and convalescent COVID-19 samples originated in the United States, Italy and Spain. PBMCs, B-cell-depleted T cells, or T cells provided the cDNA or gDNA that made up the material.

As originally analysed: Amplification from reference gene primers served as the basis for estimated nucleated cell counts. Clones were sequenced by immunoSEQ multiplex PCR, and TCRdb holds only the in-frame ones, with some missing. V and J calls and clone size are those listed in that table; D and trimming were worked out from the DNA. The sample records 490,000 or so clones, 88% being singletons. This receptor was identified in a woman aged 40 to 49 who had recovered from COVID-19. The sequenced sample was PBMCs or T cells enriched from blood (not recorded which).

For the CDR3, the DNA is TGTGCCAGCAGCTTAGCCCCTAGCGCCGCTGGTGAGCAGTTCTTC. Translated: CASSLAPSAAGEQFF. V gene TRBV7-2 combines with J gene TRBJ2-1; TRBD2 might be the D (6 bases). Germline V gene lookup returns CDR1 SGHTA and CDR2 FQGNSA. The CDR3 runs 15 residues. Trimming shortened V by 0 bases and J by 9 bases, and 15 bases separated the two germline ends.